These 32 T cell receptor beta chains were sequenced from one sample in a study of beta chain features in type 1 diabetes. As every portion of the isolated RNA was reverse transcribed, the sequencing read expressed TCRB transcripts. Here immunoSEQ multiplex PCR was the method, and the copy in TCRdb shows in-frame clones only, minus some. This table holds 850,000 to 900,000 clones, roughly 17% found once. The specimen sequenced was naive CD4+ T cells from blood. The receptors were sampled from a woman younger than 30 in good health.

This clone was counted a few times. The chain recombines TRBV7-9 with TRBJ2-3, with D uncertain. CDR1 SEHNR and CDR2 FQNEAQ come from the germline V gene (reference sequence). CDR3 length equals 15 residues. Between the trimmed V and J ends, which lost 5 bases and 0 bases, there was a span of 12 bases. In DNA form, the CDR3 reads TGTGCCAGCAGCCCGGTCGGTGAAAGCACAGATACGCAGTATTTT. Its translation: CASSPVGESTDTQYF.

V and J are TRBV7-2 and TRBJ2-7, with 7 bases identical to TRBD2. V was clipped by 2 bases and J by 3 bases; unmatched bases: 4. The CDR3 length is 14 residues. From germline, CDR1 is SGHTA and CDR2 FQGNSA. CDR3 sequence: CASSLTGGGYEQYF. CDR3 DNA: TGTGCCAGCAGCTTAACGGGAGGAGGCTACGAGCAGTACTTC. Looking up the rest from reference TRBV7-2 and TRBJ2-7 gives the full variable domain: GAGVSQSPSNKVTEKGKDVELRCDPISGHTALYWYRQSLGQGLEFLIYFQGNSAPDKSGLPSDRFSAERTGGSVSTLTIQRTQQEDSAVYLCASSLTGGGYEQYFGPGTRLTVT.

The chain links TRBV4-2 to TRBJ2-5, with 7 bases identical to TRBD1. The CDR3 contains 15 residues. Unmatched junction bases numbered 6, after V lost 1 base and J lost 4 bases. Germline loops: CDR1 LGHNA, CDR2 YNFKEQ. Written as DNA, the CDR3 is TGTGCCAGCAGCCAAGCGACAGGGACCGGAGAGACCCAGTACTTC. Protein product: CASSQATGTGETQYF.

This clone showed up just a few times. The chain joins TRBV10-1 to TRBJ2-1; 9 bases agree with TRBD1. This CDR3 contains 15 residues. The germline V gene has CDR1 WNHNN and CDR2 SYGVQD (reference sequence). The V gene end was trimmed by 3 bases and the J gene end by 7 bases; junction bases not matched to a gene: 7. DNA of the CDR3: TGCGCCAGCAGTGACCCGGGACAGGGTAGAAATGAGCAGTTCTTC. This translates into CASSDPGQGRNEQFF.

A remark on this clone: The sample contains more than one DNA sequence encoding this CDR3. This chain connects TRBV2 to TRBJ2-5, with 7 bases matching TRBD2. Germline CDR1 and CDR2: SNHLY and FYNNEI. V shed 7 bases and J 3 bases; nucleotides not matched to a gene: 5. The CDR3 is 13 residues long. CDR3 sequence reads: CASKSSGKETQYF. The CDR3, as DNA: TGTGCCAGCAAGTCAAGCGGGAAAGAGACCCAGTACTTC.

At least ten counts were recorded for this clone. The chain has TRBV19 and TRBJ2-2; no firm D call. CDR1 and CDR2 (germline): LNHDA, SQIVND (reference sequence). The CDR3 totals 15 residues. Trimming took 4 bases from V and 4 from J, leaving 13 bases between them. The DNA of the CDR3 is TGTGCCAGTAGTAGGTGGAAGAGAAGCACCGGGGAGCTGTTTTTT. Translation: CASSRWKRSTGELFF. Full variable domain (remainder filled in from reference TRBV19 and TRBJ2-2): DGGITQSPKYLFRKEGQNVTLSCEQNLNHDAMYWYRQDPGQGLRLIYYSQIVNDFQKGDIAEGYSVSREKKESFPLTVTSAQKNPTAFYLCASSRWKRSTGELFFGEGSRLTVL.

CDR3 loop: CASSASSGRALKVVNEQFF. CDR3 nucleotides: TGTGCCAGCAGTGCCTCTAGCGGGAGGGCCCTCAAGGTCGTAAATGAGCAGTTCTTC. The chain recombines TRBV2 with TRBJ2-1, with 12 nucleotides matching TRBD2. There are 19 residues in the CDR3. From germline, CDR1 is SNHLY and CDR2 FYNNEI. Trimming took 4 bases from V and 7 from J; bases not matched to a gene: 17.

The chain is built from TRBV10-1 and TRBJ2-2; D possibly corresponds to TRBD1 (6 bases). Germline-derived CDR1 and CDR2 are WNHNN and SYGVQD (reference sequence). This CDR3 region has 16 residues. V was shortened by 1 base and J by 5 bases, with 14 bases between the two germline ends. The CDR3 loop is CASSELKNQGTGELFF. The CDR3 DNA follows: TGCGCCAGCAGTGAGTTAAAGAATCAGGGGACCGGGGAGCTGTTTTTT.

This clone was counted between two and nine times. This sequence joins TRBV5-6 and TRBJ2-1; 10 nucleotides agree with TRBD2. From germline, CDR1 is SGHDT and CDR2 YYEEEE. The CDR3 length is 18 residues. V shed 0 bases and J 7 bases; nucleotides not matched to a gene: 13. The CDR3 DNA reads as TGTGCCAGCAGCTTGGACTATTGGCCTAGCGGGAGCCAAAATGAGCAGTTCTTC. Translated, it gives CASSLDYWPSGSQNEQFF.

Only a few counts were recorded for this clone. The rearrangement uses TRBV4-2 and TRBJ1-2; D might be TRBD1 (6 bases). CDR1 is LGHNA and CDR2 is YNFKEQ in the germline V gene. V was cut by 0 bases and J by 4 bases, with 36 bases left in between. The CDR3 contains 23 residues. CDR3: CASSQESEPLHRAEAHRSYGYTF. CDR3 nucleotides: TGTGCCAGCAGCCAAGAGTCCGAGCCTCTCCACAGGGCAGAAGCCCATCGATCCTATGGCTACACCTTC.

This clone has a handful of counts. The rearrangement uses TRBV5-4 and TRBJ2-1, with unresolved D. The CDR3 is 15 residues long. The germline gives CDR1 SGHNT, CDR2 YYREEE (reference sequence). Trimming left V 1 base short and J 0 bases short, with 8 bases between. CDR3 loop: CASSLQWSSYNEQFF. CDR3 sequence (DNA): TGTGCCAGCAGCTTGCAGTGGAGCTCCTACAATGAGCAGTTCTTC.

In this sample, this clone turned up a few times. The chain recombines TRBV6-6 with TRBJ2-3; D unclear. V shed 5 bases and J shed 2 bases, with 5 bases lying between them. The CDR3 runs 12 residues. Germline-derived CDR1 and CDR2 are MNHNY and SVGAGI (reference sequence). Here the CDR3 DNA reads TGTGCCAGCAGTAGCCACACAGATACGCAGTATTTT. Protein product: CASSSHTDTQYF.

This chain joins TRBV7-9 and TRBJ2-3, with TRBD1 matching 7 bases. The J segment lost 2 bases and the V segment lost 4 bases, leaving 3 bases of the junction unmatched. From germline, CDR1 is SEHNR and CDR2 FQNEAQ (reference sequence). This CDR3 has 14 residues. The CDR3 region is CASSWDSLTDTQYF. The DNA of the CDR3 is TGTGCCAGCAGCTGGGACAGCCTCACAGATACGCAGTATTTT.

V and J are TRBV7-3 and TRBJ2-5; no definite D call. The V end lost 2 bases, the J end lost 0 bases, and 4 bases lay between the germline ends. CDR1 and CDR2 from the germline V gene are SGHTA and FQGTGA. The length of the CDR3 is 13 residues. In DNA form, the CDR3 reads TGTGCCAGCAGCTTATACCACCAAGAGACCCAGTACTTC. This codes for CASSLYHQETQYF.

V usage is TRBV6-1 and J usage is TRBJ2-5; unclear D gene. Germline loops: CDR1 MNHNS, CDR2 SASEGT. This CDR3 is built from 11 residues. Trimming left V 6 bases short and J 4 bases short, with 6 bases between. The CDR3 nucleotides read TGTGCCAGCAGGGTCATAGAGACCCAGTACTTC. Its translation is CASRVIETQYF.

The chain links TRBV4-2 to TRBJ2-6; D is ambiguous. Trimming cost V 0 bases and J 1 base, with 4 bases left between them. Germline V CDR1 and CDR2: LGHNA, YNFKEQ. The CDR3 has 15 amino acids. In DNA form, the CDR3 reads TGTGCCAGCAGCCAAGATCGTTCTGGGGCCAACGTCCTGACTTTC. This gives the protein CASSQDRSGANVLTF.

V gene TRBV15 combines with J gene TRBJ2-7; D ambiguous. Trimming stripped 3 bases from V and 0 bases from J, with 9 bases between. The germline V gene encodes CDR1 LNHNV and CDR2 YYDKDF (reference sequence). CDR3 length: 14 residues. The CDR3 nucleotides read TGTGCCACCAGCAGTCCGGACCACTCCTACGAGCAGTACTTC. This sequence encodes CATSSPDHSYEQYF.

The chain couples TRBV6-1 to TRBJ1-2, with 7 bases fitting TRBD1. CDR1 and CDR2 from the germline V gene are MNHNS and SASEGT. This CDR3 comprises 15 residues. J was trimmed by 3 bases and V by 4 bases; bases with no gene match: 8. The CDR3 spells CASSGGQAGYYGYTF. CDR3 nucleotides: TGTGCCAGCAGTGGCGGACAGGCGGGTTACTATGGCTACACCTTC.

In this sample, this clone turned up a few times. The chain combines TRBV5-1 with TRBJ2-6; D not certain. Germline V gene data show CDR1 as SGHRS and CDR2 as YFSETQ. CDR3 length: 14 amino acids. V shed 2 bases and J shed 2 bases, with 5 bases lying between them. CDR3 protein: CASSFSPGANVLTF. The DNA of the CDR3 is TGCGCCAGCAGCTTTAGCCCTGGGGCCAACGTCCTGACTTTC.

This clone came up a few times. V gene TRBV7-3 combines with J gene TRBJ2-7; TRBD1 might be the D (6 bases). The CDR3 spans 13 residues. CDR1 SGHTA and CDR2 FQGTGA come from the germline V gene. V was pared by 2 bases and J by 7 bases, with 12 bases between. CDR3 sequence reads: CASSLEEGGEQYF. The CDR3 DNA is TGTGCCAGCAGCTTAGAAGAAGGGGGTGAGCAGTACTTC.

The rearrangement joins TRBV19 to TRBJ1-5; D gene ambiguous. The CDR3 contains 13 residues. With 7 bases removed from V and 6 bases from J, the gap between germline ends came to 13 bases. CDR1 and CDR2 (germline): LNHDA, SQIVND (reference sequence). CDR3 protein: CASMNRDVQPQHF. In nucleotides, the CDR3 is TGTGCCAGTATGAATCGGGATGTTCAGCCCCAGCATTTT.

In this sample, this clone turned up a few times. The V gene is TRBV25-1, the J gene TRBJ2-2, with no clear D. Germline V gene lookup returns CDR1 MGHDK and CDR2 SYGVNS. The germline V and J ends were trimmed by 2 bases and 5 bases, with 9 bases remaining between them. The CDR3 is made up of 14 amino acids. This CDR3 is CASSESRVTGELFF. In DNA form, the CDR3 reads TGTGCCAGCAGTGAAAGTCGGGTTACCGGGGAGCTGTTTTTT.

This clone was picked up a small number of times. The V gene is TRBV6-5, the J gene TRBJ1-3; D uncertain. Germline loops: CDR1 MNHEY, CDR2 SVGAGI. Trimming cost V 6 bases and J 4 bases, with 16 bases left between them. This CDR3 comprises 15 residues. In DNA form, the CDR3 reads TGTGCCAGCAGGGGAAGATTCACATCAGGAAACACCATATATTTT. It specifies CASRGRFTSGNTIYF.

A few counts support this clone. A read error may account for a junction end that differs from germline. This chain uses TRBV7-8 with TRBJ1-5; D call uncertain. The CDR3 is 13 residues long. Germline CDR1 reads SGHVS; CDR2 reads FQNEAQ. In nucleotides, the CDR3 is TGTGCCAGCAGCCCGGCGCGGGCGATTTCCCCCAATTTT. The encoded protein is CASSPARAISPNF.

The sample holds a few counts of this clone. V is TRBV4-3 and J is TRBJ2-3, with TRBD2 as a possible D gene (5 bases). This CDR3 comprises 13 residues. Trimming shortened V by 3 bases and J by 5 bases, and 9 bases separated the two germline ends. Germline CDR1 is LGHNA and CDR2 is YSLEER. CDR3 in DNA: TGCGCCAGCAGCCAGGATAGCGTAGATACGCAGTATTTT. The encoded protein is CASSQDSVDTQYF.

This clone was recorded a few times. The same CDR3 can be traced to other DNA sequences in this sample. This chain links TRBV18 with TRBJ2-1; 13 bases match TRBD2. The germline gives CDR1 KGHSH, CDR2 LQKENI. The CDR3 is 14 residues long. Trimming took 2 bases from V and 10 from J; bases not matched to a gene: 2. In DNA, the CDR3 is TGTGCCAGCTCACCAGGACTAGCGGGAGTAGAGCAGTTCTTC. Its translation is CASSPGLAGVEQFF.

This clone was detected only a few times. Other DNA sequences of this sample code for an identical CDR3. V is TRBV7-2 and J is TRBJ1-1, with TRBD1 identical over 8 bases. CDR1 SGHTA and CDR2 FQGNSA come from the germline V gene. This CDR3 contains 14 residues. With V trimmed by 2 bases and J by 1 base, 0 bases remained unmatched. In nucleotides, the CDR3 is TGTGCCAGCAGCTTACAGGGGGCGAACACTGAAGCTTTCTTT. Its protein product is CASSLQGANTEAFF.

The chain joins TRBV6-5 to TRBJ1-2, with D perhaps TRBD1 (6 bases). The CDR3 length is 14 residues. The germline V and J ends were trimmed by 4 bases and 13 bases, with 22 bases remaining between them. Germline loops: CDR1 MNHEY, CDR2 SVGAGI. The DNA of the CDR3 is TGTGCCAGCAGTTGGGACACCTGGGGGGGGGCTGTCACCTTC. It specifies CASSWDTWGGAVTF.

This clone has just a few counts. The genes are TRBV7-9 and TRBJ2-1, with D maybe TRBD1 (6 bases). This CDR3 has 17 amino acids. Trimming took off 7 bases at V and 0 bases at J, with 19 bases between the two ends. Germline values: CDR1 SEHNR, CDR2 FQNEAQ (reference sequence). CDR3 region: CASTRTNRGSSYNEQFF. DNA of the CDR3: TGTGCCAGCACCAGAACAAATAGGGGGAGCTCCTACAATGAGCAGTTCTTC.

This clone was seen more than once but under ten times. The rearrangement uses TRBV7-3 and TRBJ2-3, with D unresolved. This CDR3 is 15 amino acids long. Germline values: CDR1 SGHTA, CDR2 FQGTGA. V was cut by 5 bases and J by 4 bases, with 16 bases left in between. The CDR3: CASSLYGVGADTQYF. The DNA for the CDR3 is TGTGCCAGCAGCCTTTATGGGGTTGGCGCAGATACGCAGTATTTT.

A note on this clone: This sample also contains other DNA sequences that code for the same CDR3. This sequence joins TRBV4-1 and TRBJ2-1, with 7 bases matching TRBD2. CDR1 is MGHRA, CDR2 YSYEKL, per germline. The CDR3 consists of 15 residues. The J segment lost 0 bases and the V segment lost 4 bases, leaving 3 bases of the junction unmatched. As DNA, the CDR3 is TGCGCCAGCAGCCGGGGCGGGAGCTCCTACAATGAGCAGTTCTTC. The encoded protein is CASSRGGSSYNEQFF.

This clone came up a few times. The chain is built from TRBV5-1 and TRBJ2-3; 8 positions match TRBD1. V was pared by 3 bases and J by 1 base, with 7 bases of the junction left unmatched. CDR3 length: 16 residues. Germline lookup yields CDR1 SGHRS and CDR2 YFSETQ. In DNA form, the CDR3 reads TGCGCCAGCAGCTACCCAGGGGGCGCGGGCACAGATACGCAGTATTTT. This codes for CASSYPGGAGTDTQYF.